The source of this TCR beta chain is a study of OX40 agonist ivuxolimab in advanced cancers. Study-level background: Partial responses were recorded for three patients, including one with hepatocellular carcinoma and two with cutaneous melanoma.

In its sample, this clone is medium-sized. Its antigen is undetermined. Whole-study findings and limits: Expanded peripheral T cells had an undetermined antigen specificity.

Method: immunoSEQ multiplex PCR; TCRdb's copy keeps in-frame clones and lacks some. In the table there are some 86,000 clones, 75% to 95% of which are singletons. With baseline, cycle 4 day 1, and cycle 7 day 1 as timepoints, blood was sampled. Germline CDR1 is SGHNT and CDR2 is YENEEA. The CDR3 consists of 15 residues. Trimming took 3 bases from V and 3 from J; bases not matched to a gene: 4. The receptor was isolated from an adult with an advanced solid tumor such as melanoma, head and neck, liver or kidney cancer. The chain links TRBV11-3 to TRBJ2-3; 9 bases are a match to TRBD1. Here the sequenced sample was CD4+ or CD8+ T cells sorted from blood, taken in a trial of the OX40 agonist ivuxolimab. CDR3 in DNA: TGTGCCAGCAGCTTCCGGACAGGGGATACAGATACGCAGTATTTT. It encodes CASSFRTGDTDTQYF. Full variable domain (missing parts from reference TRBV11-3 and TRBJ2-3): EAGVVQSPRYKIIEKKQPVAFWCNPISGHNTLYWYLQNLGQGPELLIRYENEEAVDDSQLPKDRFSAERLKGVDSTLKIQPAELGDSAVYLCASSFRTGDTDTQYFGPGTRLTVL.